This section outlines one TCR beta chain sequence together with its context. This record belongs to a study of low-dose radiotherapy and immunotherapy resistance in tumors. cDNA synthesis used a TRAV/TRBV-specific primer set for both chains. Using a constant-region primer together with a V-primer adapter, TCRs were subjected to roughly 18 PCR cycles of amplification. TCRdb reprocessed the reads via MiXCR and lists one record per CDR3 protein. The sample lists over 7,500 distinct CDR3 sequences, more than 65% occurring once. This CDR3 has 18 amino acids. With 4 bases clipped from V and 1 base from J, the junction kept 12 bases outside the gene matches. Germline lookup yields CDR1 MDHEN and CDR2 SYDVKM. Patients with advanced, tumor-infiltrating lymphocyte-negative solid tumors were eligible.

V and J are TRBV28 and TRBJ2-5; 10 nucleotides match TRBD1. This clonotype was sampled from a human donor with advanced metastatic prostate, ovarian, gallbladder or colorectal cancer (not recorded which). This table probably holds off-target reads from a library built for another chain. The CDR3 region has the DNA TGTGCCAGCAGTTGGGGGACAGGGGAGCGGGGGCTCCAAGAGACCCAGTACTTC. Translating gives CASSWGTGERGLQETQYF.